These T cell receptor beta chains were read from a single sample in a study of blood T cell repertoires in COVID-19. Assay used: immunoSEQ multiplex PCR; TCRdb lists only in-frame clones, some missing. The repertoire holds roughly 180,000 clones, with roughly 81% as singletons. Specimen: peripheral blood. All receptors derive from a woman in her 40s with COVID-19, enrolled during active disease. Each CDR3 is given with its conserved first and last residue. Rows may omit the clone size; those that give it use once, few, many or a size class.

size	V	J	CDR3
.	TRBV12-5	TRBJ2-1	CASGLGRASEQFF
once	TRBV6-5	TRBJ2-1	CASSHVAYNEQFF
.	TRBV30	TRBJ1-5	CAWSVPGRINQPQHF
.	TRBV28	TRBJ1-6	CASSSPGQEGVHNSPLHF
once	TRBV28	TRBJ1-2	CASSSGQDLWDYTF
.	TRBV18	TRBJ1-1	CASSLLDRPSTSEAFF
.	TRBV9	TRBJ1-3	CASSKAQGYGNTIYF
.	TRBV9	TRBJ2-1	CASSVGQSTYNEQFF
.	TRBV30	TRBJ1-2	CAWSLQRVDRVVFYGYTF
.	TRBV7-3	TRBJ2-1	CASSLGSGSYNEQFF
.	TRBV19	TRBJ1-5	CASSPGQHSNQPQHF
.	TRBV7-8	TRBJ2-2	CASSFGVQVGELFF
.	TRBV7-9	TRBJ2-3	CASSQRLGQGANPDTQYF
.	TRBV10-2	TRBJ2-5	CASSEIGGPETQYF
.	TRBV14	TRBJ2-2	CASSQPGGSGELFF
.	TRBV27	TRBJ1-3	CASSTNSQGYRGNTIYF
.	TRBV2	TRBJ1-5	CASRGTGAGQPQHF
.	TRBV7-8	TRBJ2-7	CASSLAGQGFEQYF
.	TRBV3-1/TRBV3-2	TRBJ2-3	CASSPTGDTQYF
.	TRBV2	TRBJ1-1	CASSVRTVNTEAFF
.	TRBV2	TRBJ2-1	CASSDQGAGEQFF
.	TRBV18	TRBJ1-2	CASSPIASDSNYGYTF
.	TRBV27	TRBJ2-7	CASSLKGPGGQGTYEQYF
.	TRBV12-5	TRBJ1-1	CASGLFRTGAEPGTEAFF
.	TRBV14	TRBJ2-5	CASSQSAKETQYF
.	TRBV18	TRBJ1-2	CASSPGIGQGAHGYTF
once	TRBV29-1	TRBJ2-7	CSVELRGKGQYF
.	TRBV7-9	TRBJ1-2	CASSLRVNYGYTF
many	TRBV4-1	TRBJ2-1	CASSQDPNNEQFF
.	TRBV19	TRBJ2-3	CASRAGGTDTQYF
.	TRBV7-8	TRBJ1-1	CASSFLLFRREGNTEAFF
once	TRBV7-3	TRBJ1-1	CASSPTGTLNTEAFF
.	TRBV4-1	TRBJ1-1	CASSQEGRGTEAFF
.	TRBV3-1/TRBV3-2	TRBJ1-2	CASSHQAGANYGYTF
.	TRBV27	TRBJ2-1	CASSRTSGSYEQFF
once	TRBV25-1	TRBJ2-3	CASGRGPVDTQYF
.	TRBV5-5	TRBJ1-1	CASSFQGGNTEAFF
.	TRBV7-9	TRBJ2-1	CASSSTTTGALYNEQFF
.	TRBV28	TRBJ1-2	CASSGAGGYGYTF
.	TRBV5-1	TRBJ2-3	CASSSGSGQGADTQYF
.	TRBV30	TRBJ1-6	CAWSTTANSPLHF
once	TRBV19	TRBJ1-3	CATDNSGNTIYF
.	TRBV10-3	TRBJ2-1	CAISPTGQGNNEQFF
few	TRBV6-5	TRBJ2-3	CASSGGVDTQYF